The 16 T cell receptor beta chains in this list originate from one sample, sequenced in a study of response to subunit inactivated influenza vaccine. TCRdb re-analysed the RT-PCR reads in MiXCR, keeping a single row per CDR3 protein. The sample shows about 800,000 distinct CDR3 sequences, roughly 20% of them seen only once. Material: PBMCs from blood, obtained roughly 5 days after vaccination. Every receptor here comes from a man in his fifties who received an inactivated influenza vaccine.

V is TRBV9 and J is TRBJ2-6; D is ambiguous. V shed 4 bases and J shed 2 bases, with 10 bases lying between them. This CDR3 contains 15 residues. Germline CDR1 and CDR2: SGDLS and YYNGEE. In nucleotides, the CDR3 is TGTGCCAGCAGCCAAAGCCATCCTGGGGCCAACGTCCTGACTTTC. It specifies CASSQSHPGANVLTF. The complete variable domain, with remaining parts taken from reference TRBV9 and TRBJ2-6, reads DSGVTQTPKHLITATGQRVTLRCSPRSGDLSVYWYQQSLDQGLQFLIQYYNGEERAKGNILERFSAQQFPDLHSELNLSSLELGDSALYFCASSQSHPGANVLTFGAGSRLTVL.

This clonotype was observed at least ten times. The V gene is TRBV20-1, the J gene TRBJ2-3; D not resolved. CDR3 length: 12 amino acids. Germline assignment: CDR1 DFQATT and CDR2 SNEGSKA (reference sequence). V lost 5 bases to trimming and J lost 1 base, with 7 bases between them. CDR3 in DNA: TGCAGTGCTCCACGGGGCACAGATACGCAGTATTTT. Translating it yields CSAPRGTDTQYF.

The chain combines TRBV20-1 with TRBJ1-5, with D possibly being TRBD1 (6 bases). The CDR3 length is 14 residues. Germline loops: CDR1 DFQATT, CDR2 SNEGSKA (reference sequence). Trimming stripped 0 bases from V and 6 bases from J, with 12 bases between. The CDR3 region is CSARDTTGGQPQHF. CDR3 sequence (DNA): TGCAGTGCTAGAGATACGACAGGAGGTCAGCCCCAGCATTTT.

Many counts were recorded for this clonotype. This sequence joins TRBV5-1 and TRBJ1-1; a weak D match, TRBD1 (6 bases). This CDR3 spans 14 amino acids. Germline CDR1 SGHRS, CDR2 YFSETQ. Trimming took off 0 bases at V and 4 bases at J, with 10 bases between the two ends. CDR3 protein: CASSLVGGSTEAFF. The CDR3 nucleotides are TGCGCCAGCAGCTTGGTAGGGGGGAGCACTGAAGCTTTCTTT. The full variable domain, with the rest looked up from reference TRBV5-1 and TRBJ1-1, is KAGVTQTPRYLIKTRGQQVTLSCSPISGHRSVSWYQQTPGQGLQFLFEYFSETQRNKGNFPGRFSGRQFSNSRSEMNVSTLELGDSALYLCASSLVGGSTEAFFGQGTRLTVV.

J is TRBJ2-6 and V is TRBV24-1, with D possibly TRBD1 on 6 matching bases. CDR3 size: 19 residues. Trimming took off 4 bases at V and 0 bases at J, with 18 bases between the two ends. Germline V gene lookup returns CDR1 KGHDR and CDR2 SFDVKD. CDR3 amino acids: CATSDPALRDISGANVLTF. CDR3 sequence (DNA): TGTGCCACCAGTGACCCGGCCCTCCGGGACATCTCTGGGGCCAACGTCCTGACTTTC.

CDR3 protein: CSAPTSGRSNEQFF. CDR3 coding DNA: TGCAGTGCACCGACTAGCGGGAGGAGCAATGAGCAGTTCTTC. V usage is TRBV20-1 and J usage is TRBJ2-1; 13 bases are shared with TRBD2. With V trimmed by 6 bases and J by 6 bases, 5 bases remained unmatched. This CDR3 is 14 amino acids long. CDR1 and CDR2 from the germline V gene are DFQATT and SNEGSKA (reference sequence).

This clonotype was counted a few times. The chain has TRBV5-1 and TRBJ2-7; 8 bases match TRBD1. V dropped 5 bases and J dropped 7; count of bases not matched to a gene: 14. The germline CDR1 and CDR2 sequences are SGHRS and YFSETQ. There are 15 residues in the CDR3. The CDR3 spells CASRAGGASEYEQYF. For the CDR3, the DNA is TGCGCCAGCAGGGCAGGGGGCGCTTCGGAGTATGAGCAGTACTTC.

The chain uses TRBV9 and TRBJ1-4; possibly TRBD1 for D (5 bases). Trimming removed 3 bases from V and 3 bases from J, with 12 bases in between. Germline CDR1 SGDLS, CDR2 YYNGEE. The CDR3 is 15 residues long. CDR3 bases: TGTGCCAGCAGCGAGAGGCTGGGACCTAATGAAAAACTGTTTTTT. Encoded protein: CASSERLGPNEKLFF.

In this sample, this clonotype turned up a few times. The chain has TRBV6-2 or TRBV6-3 and TRBJ2-3; D is undetermined. Trimming took off 5 bases at V and 1 base at J, with 13 bases between the two ends. This CDR3 has 15 amino acids. Germline loops: CDR1 MNHEY, CDR2 SVGEGT. CDR3 sequence reads: CASSTPRHGTDTQYF. The CDR3 coding sequence is TGTGCCAGCAGTACACCACGACACGGCACAGATACGCAGTATTTT.

The DNA of the CDR3 is TGTGCCAGCAGCCTCACGCAGAACCCTTACGAGCAGTACTTC. Translation gives CASSLTQNPYEQYF. This rearrangement joins TRBV3-1 to TRBJ2-7; D gene uncertain. Germline CDR1 is LGHDT and CDR2 is YNNKEL (reference sequence). The ends were cut back, 4 bases at V and 4 bases at J, with 14 bases in the middle. The CDR3 is 14 residues long.

This clonotype occurred a few times. This sequence joins TRBV4-2 and TRBJ1-2; D not resolved. V lost 0 bases and J 2 bases, leaving 4 bases between the germline ends. Per the germline V gene, CDR1 is LGHNA and CDR2 is YNFKEQ. This CDR3 is built from 13 residues. The CDR3 spells CASSQDINYGYTF. CDR3 nucleotides: TGTGCCAGCAGCCAAGATATAAACTATGGCTACACCTTC.

This clonotype was seen only a few times. A read error may account for a junction end that differs from germline. The chain is built from TRBV10-2 and TRBJ1-1, with TRBD1 matching 7 bases. Germline V gene sequence: CDR1 WSHSY, CDR2 SAAADI. The CDR3 totals 14 residues. DNA of the CDR3: TGCGCCAGCCACAAGACAGGGATGAACAATGAAGCTTTCTTT. It specifies CASHKTGMNNEAFF.

This chain connects TRBV5-1 to TRBJ2-7; the D is unclear. Germline values: CDR1 SGHRS, CDR2 YFSETQ. The CDR3 sequence is 13 residues long. Trimming left V 0 bases short and J 6 bases short, with 10 bases between. CDR3 bases: TGCGCCAGCAGCTTGGAGTCGACCCTCGAGCAGTACTTC. As protein: CASSLESTLEQYF.

The chain couples TRBV6-2 or TRBV6-3 to TRBJ2-2; D gene uncertain. CDR1 MNHEY and CDR2 SVGEGT come from the germline V gene. This CDR3 is built from 14 residues. The ends were cut back, 6 bases at V and 1 base at J, with 9 bases in the middle. Here the CDR3 DNA reads TGTGCCAGCAGGCCCGGTTGGAACACCGGGGAGCTGTTTTTT. Its protein product is CASRPGWNTGELFF.

This clonotype was seen repeatedly, ten times or more. The V call is TRBV5-1, the J call TRBJ1-5; D unclear. The length of the CDR3 is 13 residues. CDR1 SGHRS and CDR2 YFSETQ come from the germline V gene. V was cut by 4 bases and J by 5 bases, with 10 bases left in between. DNA of the CDR3: TGCGCCAGCAGCATCGGTGACGATCAGCCCCAGCATTTT. It yields the protein CASSIGDDQPQHF.

V and J are TRBV20-1 and TRBJ1-1; D is possibly TRBD1 (5 bases). V shed 3 bases and J shed 0 bases, with 8 bases lying between them. Per the germline V gene, CDR1 is DFQATT and CDR2 is SNEGSKA (reference sequence). The CDR3 contains 13 residues. CDR3 region: CSARTDLNTEAFF. DNA of the CDR3: TGCAGTGCTAGGACAGATTTGAACACTGAAGCTTTCTTT.